A selection of T cell receptor beta chains follows, all from one sample in a study of cytomegalovirus exposure and HLA in healthy donors. Produced via immunoSEQ multiplex PCR; TCRdb's table is partial and in-frame only. The sample shows roughly 100,000 clones, approximately 14% of them seen only once. The sequencing sample was made of PBMCs. The receptors derive from a female donor in good health and CMV-seronegative. Both conserved end residues are part of each CDR3. D genes are given only for firm matches. For some rows the clone size is stated as once, few or many, or as a class when expanded; others skip it.

v_gene	abundance	d_gene	j_gene	CDR3aa	CDR3nt
TRBV29-1	.	TRBD2	TRBJ2-3	CSVVGTRKSGTDTQYF	TGCAGCGTTGTGGGGACTAGAAAGAGTGGCACAGATACGCAGTATTTT
TRBV30	few	.	TRBJ1-1	CAWSPGWGAEAFF	TGTGCCTGGAGTCCAGGGTGGGGGGCTGAAGCTTTCTTT
TRBV19	.	TRBD1	TRBJ2-7	CASSITLTDRDRIYEQYF	TGTGCCAGTAGTATAACTCTAACAGACCGGGACAGAATCTACGAGCAGTACTTC
TRBV19	.	.	TRBJ1-2	CASSIRERVGGYTF	TGTGCCAGTAGTATCCGGGAGAGGGTGGGAGGCTACACCTTC
TRBV5-1	.	.	TRBJ2-6	CASSARVPGANVLTF	TGCGCCAGCAGCGCACGGGTGCCAGGGGCCAACGTCCTGACTTTC
TRBV30	few	TRBD1	TRBJ1-2	CACYQGAGGYTF	TGTGCCTGCTATCAGGGGGCGGGTGGCTACACCTTC
TRBV2	.	.	TRBJ1-3	CASRLNRDSGIYF	TGTGCCAGCAGACTCAACAGGGATTCGGGCATATATTTT
TRBV19	.	TRBD1	TRBJ1-4	CASSTRDSRNEKLFF	TGTGCCAGTAGTACCCGGGACAGTAGAAATGAAAAACTGTTTTTT
TRBV5-4	.	.	TRBJ2-5	CASSFGQRQETQYF	TGTGCCAGCAGCTTCGGACAGAGACAAGAGACCCAGTACTTC
TRBV6-1	few	TRBD2	TRBJ2-1	CASSSGGGYEQFF	TGTGCCAGCAGTAGTGGCGGGGGATATGAGCAGTTCTTC
TRBV29-1	.	.	TRBJ2-5	CSVLFPDAEQYF	TGCAGCGTTCTATTTCCGGATGCGGAGCAGTACTTC
TRBV29-1	few	.	TRBJ1-2	CSTRDRFYGYTF	TGCAGCACCCGTGACAGATTCTATGGCTACACCTTC
TRBV7-2	few	TRBD1	TRBJ1-2	CASSYGTGGGGYTF	TGTGCCAGCAGCTACGGGACAGGGGGCGGCGGCTACACCTTC
TRBV28	.	.	TRBJ1-5	CASRPSGVARNQPQHF	TGTGCCAGCAGGCCTTCCGGGGTAGCTCGCAATCAGCCCCAGCATTTT
TRBV19	.	TRBD1	TRBJ1-5	CASTLTGVSGQPQHF	TGTGCCAGTACCCTGACAGGGGTTTCTGGTCAGCCCCAGCATTTT
TRBV19	few	TRBD1	TRBJ2-3	CASSTRGQGGADTQYF	TGTGCCAGTAGTACCCGAGGACAGGGCGGCGCAGATACGCAGTATTTT
TRBV7-9	.	.	TRBJ1-2	CASSLSYGYTF	TGTGCCAGCAGCCTAAGCTATGGCTACACCTTC
TRBV6-5	few	.	TRBJ1-1	CASIPGQGWTEAFF	TGTGCCAGCATTCCAGGTCAGGGGTGGACTGAAGCTTTCTTT
TRBV5-1	.	.	TRBJ1-1	CASSLGGRVTEAFF	TGCGCCAGCAGCTTGGGGGGGCGCGTCACTGAAGCTTTCTTT
TRBV4-3	few	.	TRBJ1-2	CASSQEKGVGGYTF	TGCGCCAGCAGCCAAGAAAAGGGGGTGGGTGGCTACACCTTC
TRBV15	.	TRBD1	TRBJ1-5	CATSLPWGTGGREPQHF	TGTGCCACCAGTCTCCCATGGGGGACAGGGGGCCGGGAGCCCCAGCATTTT
TRBV19	few	.	TRBJ1-1	CASSLAGWNTEAFF	TGTGCCAGTAGTTTAGCAGGGTGGAACACTGAAGCTTTCTTT
TRBV12-5	.	.	TRBJ2-4	CASGVDRGGNIQYF	TGTGCTAGTGGTGTAGACAGGGGAGGGAACATTCAGTACTTC
TRBV10-3	few	.	TRBJ1-4	CAISESDRATNEKLFF	TGTGCCATCAGTGAGTCTGACAGAGCAACTAATGAAAAACTGTTTTTT
TRBV5-6	few	TRBD1	TRBJ1-2	CASSLVRGVYGYTF	TGTGCCAGCAGCTTGGTCAGGGGGGTATATGGCTACACCTTC
TRBV11-2	few	.	TRBJ1-2	CASSIQGWVGYTF	TGTGCCAGCAGTATCCAGGGGTGGGTTGGCTACACCTTC
TRBV19	.	TRBD1	TRBJ1-1	CASTLTGMNTEAFF	TGTGCCAGTACCTTGACAGGGATGAACACTGAAGCTTTCTTT
TRBV4-1	.	.	TRBJ1-5	CASSQLQVSNQPQHF	TGCGCCAGCAGCCAACTCCAGGTTAGCAATCAGCCCCAGCATTTT